The source of this T cell receptor (beta chain) is a study of T cell responses to AZD1222 COVID-19 vaccine. Study outcomes and limitations: Across spike, vaccine-associated CD4 TCRs were found, dominant at 160-218 and 743-854. Epitopes outside B.1.351 and B.1.1.7 mutated regions reportedly drew nearly half of spike TCRs. Only 5 or 6 AZD1222 recipients were seropositive at baseline.

CDR1 is KGHSH and CDR2 is LQKENI in the germline V gene. The CDR3 has 15 residues. V trimming: 3 bases; J trimming: 1 base; junction bases outside the gene matches: 3. The protocol was immunoSEQ multiplex PCR, while the TCRdb copy is restricted to in-frame clones and leaves out a portion. The sample lists roughly 98,000 clones, 65% to 85% occurring once. Points on this clone: Its antigen is currently unknown.

Sequenced material: peripheral blood, taken 28 days after the second AZD1222 dose. This TCR was sampled from an adult who received the AZD1222 COVID-19 vaccine. This chain uses TRBV18 with TRBJ2-7; 10 nucleotides agree with TRBD1. The CDR3 region has the DNA TGTGCCAGCTCACCGGGGACAGGGGTATCCTACGAGCAGTACTTC. As protein: CASSPGTGVSYEQYF. The variable domain in full, completed from reference TRBV18 and TRBJ2-7, reads NAGVMQNPRHLVRRRGQEARLRCSPMKGHSHVYWYRQLPEEGLKFMVYLQKENIIDESGMPKERFSAEFPKEGPSILRIQQVVRGDSAAYFCASSPGTGVSYEQYFGPGTRLTVT.